A single sample gave rise to the 14 T cell receptor beta chains below, sequenced in a study of Ad26.COV2.S vaccination and SARS-CoV-2 variants (dated by TCRdb to the early 2020s). Interpreted using the paper, the treatment or condition label stands for: 19 received Ad26.COV2.S at low or high dose, single or two shots; about 5 received placebo; per-sample allocation not given. For vaccine and placebo recipients, repertoires were sequenced using samples collected on day 63 after the first injection. The library was obtained by the immunoSEQ multiplex PCR assay. Here the immuneACCESS table is served through TCRdb, limited to in-frame sequences with V and J called. Missing clones are a known gap in these copies; in checked studies unresolved V genes cover under half, and the rest lacks a known reason. Present in this sample are hundreds of thousands of clones, approximately 89% of which were seen just once. About 2.7% of the sample goes to the ten largest clones.

This specimen was peripheral blood, taken in a trial of Ad26.COV2.S vaccine versus placebo. All receptors come from a person aged 18 to 65 who received the Ad26.COV2.S COVID-19 vaccine or a placebo.

The chain links TRBV6-2 or TRBV6-3 to TRBJ1-1; no clear D gene. The CDR3 runs to 11 residues. Per germline, CDR1 MNHEY and CDR2 SVGEGT. V lost 0 bases, J lost 4 bases, and 0 bases lay in between. The chain's CDR3 is CASSYSTEAFF. CDR3 nucleotide sequence: TGTGCCAGCAGTTACTCCACTGAAGCTTTCTTT.

The V and J genes are TRBV2 and TRBJ2-1; 7 nucleotides agree with TRBD2. The CDR3 is 15 residues long. V was clipped by 4 bases and J by 0 bases; unmatched bases: 3. CDR1 is SNHLY, CDR2 FYNNEI, per germline. CDR3 sequence reads: CASSGGSLSYNEQFF. The DNA of the CDR3 is TGTGCCAGCAGTGGCGGGAGTCTCTCCTACAATGAGCAGTTCTTC. The whole variable domain, remainder taken from reference TRBV2 and TRBJ2-1, is EPEVTQTPSHQVTQMGQEVILRCVPISNHLYFYWYRQILGQKVEFLVSFYNNEISEKSEIFDDQFSVERPDGSNFTLKIRSTKLEDSAMYFCASSGGSLSYNEQFFGPGTRLTVL.

The chain joins TRBV28 to TRBJ1-5; the D gene is possibly TRBD1 (5 bases). The germline V gene has CDR1 MDHEN and CDR2 SYDVKM. V dropped 2 bases and J dropped 4 bases, with 12 bases sitting between them. CDR3 size: 15 residues. The CDR3 DNA reads TGTGCCAGCAGTTTAGAGGGAAGGGGTAATCAGCCCCAGCATTTT. Translating it yields CASSLEGRGNQPQHF. Based on the CDR3 plus reference TRBV28 and TRBJ1-5, the full variable domain is DVKVTQSSRYLVKRTGEKVFLECVQDMDHENMFWYRQDPGLGLRLIYFSYDVKMKEKGDIPEGYSVSREKKERFSLILESASTNQTSMYLCASSLEGRGNQPQHFGDGTRLSIL.

The J gene is TRBJ1-1, the V gene TRBV7-2, with D hard to call. The CDR3 consists of 12 residues. V was clipped by 7 bases and J by 7 bases, with 13 bases between them. Per germline, CDR1 SGHTA and CDR2 FQGNSA. CDR3 DNA: TGTGCCAGCAAGAAGGTGTTTAATGAAGCTTTCTTT. Protein: CASKKVFNEAFF.

This chain connects TRBV19 to TRBJ1-3; D not resolved. Trimming left V 9 bases short and J 1 base short, with 13 bases between. Germline-derived CDR1 and CDR2 are LNHDA and SQIVND (reference sequence). This CDR3 comprises 14 residues. CDR3 sequence: CASRLVPSGNTIYF. For the CDR3, the DNA is TGTGCCAGCCGCCTTGTTCCATCTGGAAACACCATATATTTT.

The chain has TRBV28 and TRBJ1-4, with D possibly TRBD1 on 5 matching bases. Germline CDR1 reads MDHEN; CDR2 reads SYDVKM. V lost 3 bases to trimming and J lost 3 bases, with 8 bases between them. The CDR3 is made up of 14 amino acids. Here the CDR3 reads CASSFSGSNEKLFF. In DNA form, the CDR3 reads TGTGCCAGCAGTTTTTCAGGGTCTAATGAAAAACTGTTTTTT.

The rearrangement links TRBV19 to TRBJ1-5, with D possibly being TRBD1 (5 bases). Trimming shortened V by 0 bases and J by 0 bases, and 15 bases separated the two germline ends. CDR1 and CDR2 (germline): LNHDA, SQIVND (reference sequence). This CDR3 comprises 18 residues. The chain's CDR3 is CASSIDPTGAYSNQPQHF. The CDR3, as DNA: TGTGCCAGTAGTATAGACCCCACAGGCGCTTATAGCAATCAGCCCCAGCATTTT. The variable domain in full, completed from reference TRBV19 and TRBJ1-5, reads DGGITQSPKYLFRKEGQNVTLSCEQNLNHDAMYWYRQDPGQGLRLIYYSQIVNDFQKGDIAEGYSVSREKKESFPLTVTSAQKNPTAFYLCASSIDPTGAYSNQPQHFGDGTRLSIL.

DNA for the CDR3: TGTGCCTGGAGCCGCCTACGACCAAATAATTCACCCCTCCACTTT. It is translated as CAWSRLRPNNSPLHF. This chain joins TRBV30 and TRBJ1-6, with D unresolved. Germline values: CDR1 GTSNPN, CDR2 SVGIG (reference sequence). V was shortened by 3 bases and J by 5 bases, with 14 bases between the two germline ends. This CDR3 has 15 residues.

The rearrangement joins TRBV28 to TRBJ2-1, with TRBD2 matching over 8 bases. The ends lost 3 bases at V and 8 bases at J; junction bases unmatched: 18. Germline V lookup: CDR1 MDHEN, CDR2 SYDVKM. There are 18 residues in the CDR3. This CDR3 is CASSFRVRLSGGTHEQFF. The CDR3 DNA follows: TGTGCCAGCAGTTTCCGGGTGAGGTTGAGCGGGGGTACCCATGAGCAGTTCTTC.

The gene calls are TRBV5-4 and TRBJ2-2; 7 bases align to TRBD2. The ends lost 2 bases at V and 7 bases at J; junction bases unmatched: 5. The CDR3 totals 14 residues. Germline lookup yields CDR1 SGHNT and CDR2 YYREEE (reference sequence). The CDR3 is CASSFGGIIGELFF. CDR3 DNA: TGTGCCAGCAGCTTCGGGGGGATTATCGGGGAGCTGTTTTTT.

The chain carries TRBV10-3 and TRBJ2-7, with D perhaps TRBD2 (5 bases). Germline V gene data show CDR1 as ENHRY and CDR2 as SYGVKD. Trimming stripped 3 bases from V and 7 bases from J, with 19 bases between. The CDR3 contains 15 residues. The CDR3 reads CAISELRSSLWEQYF. The CDR3 coding sequence is TGTGCCATCAGTGAACTACGGTCTAGCCTCTGGGAGCAGTACTTC.

The rearrangement links TRBV5-1 to TRBJ1-2; D is perhaps TRBD1 (6 bases). The V end lost 0 bases, the J end lost 5 bases, and 14 bases lay between the germline ends. Germline lookup yields CDR1 SGHRS and CDR2 YFSETQ. The CDR3 runs to 15 residues. The CDR3 here is CASSLGGGAGYGYTF. CDR3 DNA sequence: TGCGCCAGCAGCTTGGGTGGGGGCGCTGGGTATGGCTACACCTTC.

The chain joins TRBV7-9 to TRBJ1-2; no clear D. This CDR3 has 14 residues. Trimming stripped 1 base from V and 5 bases from J, with 11 bases between. Germline loops: CDR1 SEHNR, CDR2 FQNEAQ (reference sequence). CDR3 coding DNA: TGTGCCAGCAGCTTAGGAACCTCCGGGTATGGCTACACCTTC. It encodes CASSLGTSGYGYTF.

This sequence joins TRBV24-1 and TRBJ2-7, with D possibly TRBD1 on 6 matching bases. Germline V CDR1 and CDR2: KGHDR, SFDVKD. Deletions cut 9 bases from V and 5 bases from J, with 10 bases between. The CDR3 covers 11 residues. CDR3 coding DNA: TGTGCCACCGGACAGAGAGACGAGCAGTACTTC. Translating gives CATGQRDEQYF.